The source of this TCR beta chain is a study of blood T cell repertoires in COVID-19. In the study overall: COVID-19 samples collected from the United States, Italy and Spain covered acute and convalescent phases. T cells, B-cell-depleted T cells, or PBMCs provided the cDNA or gDNA that served as material.

The germline CDR1 and CDR2 sequences are SGHTA and FQGTGA. The CDR3 consists of 14 residues. The V end lost 4 bases, the J end lost 4 bases, and 10 bases lay between the germline ends. In the original analysis: Reference gene primer amplification gave estimated nucleated cell counts. Profiled with immunoSEQ multiplex PCR; TCRdb holds only in-frame clones, not every one. V and J calls and clone size follow that table, whereas D and trimming were derived from the DNA. The repertoire holds approximately 67,000 clones, with over 80% as singletons. The sample comprised peripheral blood. The receptor's source is a man between 50 and 59 years old with active COVID-19. The chain links TRBV7-3 to TRBJ2-2; possible D gene TRBD1, 5 bases. CDR3 sequence: CASSSQGSTGELFF. CDR3 in DNA: TGTGCCAGCAGCTCGCAGGGATCCACCGGGGAGCTGTTTTTT.